This is a list of T cell receptor beta chains from one sample in a study of shared clonotypes between healthy human individuals. Clones were read by immunoSEQ multiplex PCR, and TCRdb kept only the in-frame ones, dropping some. In the table there are hundreds of thousands of clones, about 92% of which are singletons. The sample was naive CD8+ T cells sorted from blood. The receptors were sampled from a man aged 25 to 40 in good health. The CDR3 runs from the conserved cysteine through the conserved F or W. D genes are given only for firm matches. Rows may omit the clone size; those that give it use once, few, many or a size class.

clone size: NA; J gene: TRBJ2-1; V gene: TRBV27; D gene: NA; CDR3 DNA: TGTGCCAGCAGTTACCGCCTTGGCGTCTACAATGAGCAGTTCTTC; CDR3 protein: CASSYRLGVYNEQFF
clone size: NA; J gene: TRBJ2-7; V gene: TRBV7-2; D gene: NA; CDR3 DNA: TGTGCCAGCAGCTCTAGCTCCTACGAGCAGTACTTC; CDR3 protein: CASSSSSYEQYF
clone size: NA; J gene: TRBJ2-7; V gene: TRBV29-1; D gene: NA; CDR3 DNA: TGCAGCGTTGAAGATGGTGGGGAATCCTACGAGCAGTACTTC; CDR3 protein: CSVEDGGESYEQYF
clone size: once; J gene: TRBJ2-7; V gene: TRBV5-4; D gene: NA; CDR3 DNA: TGTGCCAGCAGCTTGGACACATACGAGCAGTACTTC; CDR3 protein: CASSLDTYEQYF
clone size: NA; J gene: TRBJ2-5; V gene: TRBV29-1; D gene: TRBD1; CDR3 DNA: TGCAGCGTTGGGAACAGGGGAGCCCAAGAGACCCAGTACTTC; CDR3 protein: CSVGNRGAQETQYF
clone size: NA; J gene: TRBJ2-1; V gene: TRBV7-9; D gene: TRBD1; CDR3 DNA: TGTGCCAGCAGCTTGATTGGACAGGGTATTACTTTTGGGCAGTTCTTC; CDR3 protein: CASSLIGQGITFGQFF
clone size: once; J gene: TRBJ2-2; V gene: TRBV29-1; D gene: TRBD2; CDR3 DNA: TGCAGCGTTGAAGAGACTAGCGGAAACACCGGGGAGCTGTTTTTT; CDR3 protein: CSVEETSGNTGELFF
clone size: NA; J gene: TRBJ1-1; V gene: TRBV7-6; D gene: TRBD1; CDR3 DNA: TGTGCCAGCAGCTTAGTCTGGGCAGGGGGCGACACTGAAGCTTTCTTT; CDR3 protein: CASSLVWAGGDTEAFF
clone size: NA; J gene: TRBJ2-1; V gene: TRBV5-1; D gene: TRBD2; CDR3 DNA: TGCGCCAGCAGCTTGTACGGGGGGAGTGAGCAGTTCTTC; CDR3 protein: CASSLYGGSEQFF
clone size: NA; J gene: TRBJ2-2; V gene: TRBV30; D gene: NA; CDR3 DNA: TGTGCCTGGAGCGACGGGATTAGGGGGGAGCTGTTTTTT; CDR3 protein: CAWSDGIRGELFF
clone size: NA; J gene: TRBJ2-1; V gene: TRBV2; D gene: NA; CDR3 DNA: TGTGCCAGCAGGGCTCTAGGGAATGAGCAGTTCTTC; CDR3 protein: CASRALGNEQFF
clone size: NA; J gene: TRBJ2-1; V gene: TRBV5-6; D gene: TRBD2; CDR3 DNA: TGTGCCAGCAGCCCACGGACTAGCAGAGAGATATGGTCCAATGAGCAGTTCTTC; CDR3 protein: CASSPRTSREIWSNEQFF
clone size: NA; J gene: TRBJ2-5; V gene: TRBV5-4; D gene: NA; CDR3 DNA: TGTGCCAGCAGCTTGGAGGTGGGGTACCAAGAGACCCAGTACTTC; CDR3 protein: CASSLEVGYQETQYF
clone size: once; J gene: TRBJ2-1; V gene: TRBV27; D gene: NA; CDR3 DNA: TGTGCCAGCAGTTTATATACCTCCTACAATGAGCAGTTCTTC; CDR3 protein: CASSLYTSYNEQFF
clone size: NA; J gene: TRBJ2-3; V gene: TRBV9; D gene: NA; CDR3 DNA: TGTGCCAGCAGCTCCTCGGGTCGGACAGATACGCAGTATTTT; CDR3 protein: CASSSSGRTDTQYF
clone size: NA; J gene: TRBJ1-1; V gene: TRBV4-2; D gene: TRBD1; CDR3 DNA: TGTGCCAGCAGCCTTCCCTTTGACAGGGTAGGGACTGAAGCTTTCTTT; CDR3 protein: CASSLPFDRVGTEAFF
clone size: NA; J gene: TRBJ2-1; V gene: TRBV5-1; D gene: TRBD1; CDR3 DNA: TGCGCCAGCAGCTGGACAGGGAATGAGCAGTTCTTC; CDR3 protein: CASSWTGNEQFF
clone size: NA; J gene: TRBJ1-1; V gene: TRBV25-1; D gene: NA; CDR3 DNA: TGTGCCAGCAGAGAAGGGGGGGGCACTGAAGCTTTCTTT; CDR3 protein: CASREGGGTEAFF
clone size: NA; J gene: TRBJ2-3; V gene: TRBV2; D gene: NA; CDR3 DNA: TGTGCCAGCAGCGCCCCCAGGGAGGCGAGTAGCACAGATACGCAGTATTTT; CDR3 protein: CASSAPREASSTDTQYF
clone size: NA; J gene: TRBJ2-7; V gene: TRBV6-4; D gene: TRBD2; CDR3 DNA: TGTGCCAGCCACCCCTTAGCGGGGCCCTACGAGCAGTACTTC; CDR3 protein: CASHPLAGPYEQYF
clone size: NA; J gene: TRBJ2-2; V gene: TRBV6-5; D gene: NA; CDR3 DNA: TGTGCCAGCAGTTACTCGACTCGCGGGGAGCTGTTTTTT; CDR3 protein: CASSYSTRGELFF
clone size: NA; J gene: TRBJ2-1; V gene: TRBV11-1; D gene: NA; CDR3 DNA: TGTGCCAGCAGCTTCAGGGTAGTCCATGAGCAGTTCTTC; CDR3 protein: CASSFRVVHEQFF
clone size: NA; J gene: TRBJ2-7; V gene: TRBV28; D gene: NA; CDR3 DNA: TGTGCCAGCAGTTTAGCCGGACAGGGCTATAGCGGGAGCTACGAGCAGTACTTC; CDR3 protein: CASSLAGQGYSGSYEQYF
clone size: NA; J gene: TRBJ2-5; V gene: TRBV9; D gene: TRBD1; CDR3 DNA: TGTGCCAGCAGCGTGGAGGACAGGGAGAGAGGGGAGACCCAGTACTTC; CDR3 protein: CASSVEDRERGETQYF
clone size: NA; J gene: TRBJ2-7; V gene: TRBV2; D gene: TRBD1; CDR3 DNA: TGTGCCAGCCGGGGACAGGGGGTGATCGAGCAGTACTTC; CDR3 protein: CASRGQGVIEQYF
clone size: NA; J gene: TRBJ2-7; V gene: TRBV9; D gene: TRBD1; CDR3 DNA: TGTGCCAGCAGCGAGGGGGACAGAATCTACGAGCAGTACTTC; CDR3 protein: CASSEGDRIYEQYF